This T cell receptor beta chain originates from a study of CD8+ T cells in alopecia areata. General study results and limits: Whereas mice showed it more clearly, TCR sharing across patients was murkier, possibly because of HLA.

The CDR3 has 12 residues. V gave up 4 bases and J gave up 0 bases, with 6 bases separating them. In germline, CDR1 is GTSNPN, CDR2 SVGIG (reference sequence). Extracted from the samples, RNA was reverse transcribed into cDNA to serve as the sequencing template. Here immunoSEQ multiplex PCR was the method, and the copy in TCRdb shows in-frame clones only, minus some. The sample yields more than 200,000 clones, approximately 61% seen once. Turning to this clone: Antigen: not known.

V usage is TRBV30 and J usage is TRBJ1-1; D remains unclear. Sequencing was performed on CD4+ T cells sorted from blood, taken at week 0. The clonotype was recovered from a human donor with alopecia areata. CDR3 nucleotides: TGTGCCTGGAATGGGCTGAACACTGAAGCTTTCTTT. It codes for CAWNGLNTEAFF.